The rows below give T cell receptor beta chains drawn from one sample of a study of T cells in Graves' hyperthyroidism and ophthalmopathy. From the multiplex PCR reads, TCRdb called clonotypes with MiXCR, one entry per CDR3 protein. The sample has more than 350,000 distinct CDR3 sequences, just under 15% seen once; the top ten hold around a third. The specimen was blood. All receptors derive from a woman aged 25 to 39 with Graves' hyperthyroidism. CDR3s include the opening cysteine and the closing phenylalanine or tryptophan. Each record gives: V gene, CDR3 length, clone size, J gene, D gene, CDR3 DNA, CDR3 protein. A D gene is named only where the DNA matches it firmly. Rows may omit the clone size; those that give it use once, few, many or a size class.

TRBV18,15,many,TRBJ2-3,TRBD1,TGTGCCACCGCCACGGGACAGGCACCCACAGATACGCAGTATTTT,CATATGQAPTDTQYF
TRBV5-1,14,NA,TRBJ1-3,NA,TGCGCCAGCAGCCCGCAGGGGACCGGAAACACCATATATTTT,CASSPQGTGNTIYF
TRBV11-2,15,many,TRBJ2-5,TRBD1,TGTGCCAGCAGCCCCGGGACAGCTAATCAAGAGACCCAGTACTTC,CASSPGTANQETQYF
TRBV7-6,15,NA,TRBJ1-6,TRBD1,TGTGCCAGCAGCTCGGGACAGGGGCTAAATTCACCCCTCCACTTT,CASSSGQGLNSPLHF
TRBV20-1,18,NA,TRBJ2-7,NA,TGCAGTGCGGATCACCTGGGGACAAGGCCAAGAGTCTCCTACGAGCAGTACTTC,CSADHLGTRPRVSYEQYF
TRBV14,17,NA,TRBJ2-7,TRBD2,TGTGCCAGCAGCCCAGGACTAGCGGGGGGGGAATGGATTGAGCAGTACTTC,CASSPGLAGGEWIEQYF
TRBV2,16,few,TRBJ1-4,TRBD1,TGTGCCAGCAGACGAACAGCCGGGACAGGTTATGAAAAACTGTTTTTT,CASRRTAGTGYEKLFF
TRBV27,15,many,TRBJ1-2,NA,TGTGCCAGCAGTCTTACAACGGACAGAAACTATGGCTACACCTTC,CASSLTTDRNYGYTF
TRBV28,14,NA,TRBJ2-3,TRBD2,TGTGCCAGCAGTTTAGCGGGAGGCACAAATACGCAGTATTTT,CASSLAGGTNTQYF
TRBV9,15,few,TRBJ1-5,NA,TGTGCCAGCGGAAAAGGTGGGGAGGGGAATCAGCCCCAGCATTTT,CASGKGGEGNQPQHF
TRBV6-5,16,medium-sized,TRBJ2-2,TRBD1,TGTGCCAGCAGTTACCCCCGACAGGGGGCTTCCGGGGAGCTGTTTTTT,CASSYPRQGASGELFF
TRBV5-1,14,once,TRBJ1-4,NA,TGCGCCAGCAGCTCAGGGGAGGCTAATGAAAAACTGTTTTTT,CASSSGEANEKLFF
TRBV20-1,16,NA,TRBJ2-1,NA,TGCAGTGCTAGAGAGGGTATGGGGCAGACGGAGAATGAGCAGTTCTTC,CSAREGMGQTENEQFF
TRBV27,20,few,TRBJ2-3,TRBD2,TGTGCCAGCAGTCCGAGCTCCTTTTCGGGGGGAGGGGAGGGCACAGATACGCAGTATTTT,CASSPSSFSGGGEGTDTQYF
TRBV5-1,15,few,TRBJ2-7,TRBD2,TGCGCCAGCAGCTTGGAACTAGCGGGGACCTACGAGCAGTACTTC,CASSLELAGTYEQYF
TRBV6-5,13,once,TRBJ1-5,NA,TGTGCCAGCAGTTACTTAGGGTTTCAGCCCCAGCATTTT,CASSYLGFQPQHF
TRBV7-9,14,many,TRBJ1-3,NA,TGTGCCAGCAGCTTGGACAGCTCTGGAAACACCATATATTTT,CASSLDSSGNTIYF
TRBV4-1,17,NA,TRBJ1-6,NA,TGCGCCAGCAGCCGACAAGGGGAGGCAGGGACCAATTCACCCCTCCACTTT,CASSRQGEAGTNSPLHF
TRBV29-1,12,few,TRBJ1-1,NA,TGCAGCACCACCAGGGGGAACACTGAAGCTTTCTTT,CSTTRGNTEAFF
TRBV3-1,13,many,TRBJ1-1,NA,TGTGCCAGCAGCCAGGGGGCGCGGACTGAAGCTTTCTTT,CASSQGARTEAFF
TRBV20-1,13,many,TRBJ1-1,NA,TGCAGTGCCCCCCCAGGTGACAGCACTGAAGCTTTCTTT,CSAPPGDSTEAFF
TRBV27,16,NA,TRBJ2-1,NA,TGTGCCAGCAGTTTATTAGCGGAGGGAATGGGCAATGAGCAGTTCTTC,CASSLLAEGMGNEQFF
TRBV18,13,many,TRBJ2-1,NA,TGTGCCAGCTCACCACCAGCCAACAATGAGCAGTTCTTC,CASSPPANNEQFF
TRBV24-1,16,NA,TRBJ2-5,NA,TGTGCCACCAGTGATCCCCGGGGCAGGAGCCAAGAGACCCAGTACTTC,CATSDPRGRSQETQYF
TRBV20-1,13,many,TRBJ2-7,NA,TGCAGTGCTACACACGGTTCCGCCTACGAGCAGTACTTC,CSATHGSAYEQYF
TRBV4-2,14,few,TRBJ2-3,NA,TGTGCCAGCAGCCAAGTGGGTTTGACAGATACGCAGTATTTT,CASSQVGLTDTQYF
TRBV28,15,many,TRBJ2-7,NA,TGTGCCAGCAGTTTAGGAGGGCCCCTCTCCTACGAGCAGTACTTC,CASSLGGPLSYEQYF
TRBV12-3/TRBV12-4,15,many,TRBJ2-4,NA,TGTGCCAGCAGGCGGGACTCCTTAGCCAAAAACATTCAGTACTTC,CASRRDSLAKNIQYF
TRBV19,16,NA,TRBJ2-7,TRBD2,TGTGCCAGTAGTGACCCTCCTGGCGGGAGCACCCACGAGCAGTACTTC,CASSDPPGGSTHEQYF
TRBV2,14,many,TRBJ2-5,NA,TGTGCCAACGCTTCCGGGCCAAAGAAAGAGACCCAGTACTTC,CANASGPKKETQYF
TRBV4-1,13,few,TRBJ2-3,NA,TGCGCCAGCAGCCATCCCCCGGGAGATACGCAGTATTTT,CASSHPPGDTQYF
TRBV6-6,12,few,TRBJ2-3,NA,TGTGCCAGCAGTTACCGTTGGGATACGCAGTATTTT,CASSYRWDTQYF
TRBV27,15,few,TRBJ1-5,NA,TGTGCCAGCAGCCTTGAGCCCGGGGCCAATCAGCCCCAGCATTTT,CASSLEPGANQPQHF
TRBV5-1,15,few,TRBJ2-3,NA,TGCGCCAGCAGCTTGAGCGGATCGCCCACAGATACGCAGTATTTT,CASSLSGSPTDTQYF
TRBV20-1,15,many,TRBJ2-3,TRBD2,TGCAGTGCCCCTGGGGGGGGAGGGCCGAAAGATACGCAGTATTTT,CSAPGGGGPKDTQYF
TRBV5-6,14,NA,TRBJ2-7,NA,TGTGCCAGCAGCTTGACCAGGAGAGCCTACGAGCAGTACTTC,CASSLTRRAYEQYF
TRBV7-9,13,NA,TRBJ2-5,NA,TGTGCCACCATACAGGGTTTAGAGGAGACCCAGTACTTC,CATIQGLEETQYF
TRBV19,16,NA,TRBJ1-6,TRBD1,TGTGCCAGTAGTGCGGGGACAGCGATAAGGAATTCACCCCTCCACTTT,CASSAGTAIRNSPLHF
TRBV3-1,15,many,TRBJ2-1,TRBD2,TGTGCCAGCAGCCGCCTTCAGCGGGAGAGTAATGAGCAGTTCTTC,CASSRLQRESNEQFF